These 12 T cell receptor beta chains share one sample of origin, sequenced in a study of beta chain features in type 1 diabetes. Sequenced material consisted of expressed TCRB transcripts (all of the isolated RNA was reverse transcribed). The data were produced by immunoSEQ multiplex PCR, yet TCRdb's version contains in-frame clones alone and is incomplete. The repertoire includes approximately 150,000 clones, roughly 10% of them detected once, and approximately 0.69% sits in the top ten. What was sequenced was central memory CD4+ T cells from blood. All receptors derive from a woman in her thirties or forties in good health.

This clone has more than one count but fewer than ten. This rearrangement joins TRBV5-6 to TRBJ2-2; no clear D gene. CDR1 is SGHDT, CDR2 YYEEEE, per germline. This CDR3 contains 13 residues. Trimming took 3 bases from V and 4 from J, leaving 7 bases between them. The CDR3: CASSSYLTGELFF. In DNA, the CDR3 is TGTGCCAGCAGCTCGTATCTCACCGGGGAGCTGTTTTTT.

The chain links TRBV7-2 to TRBJ2-1; D remains ambiguous. The V end lost 1 base, the J end lost 11 bases, and 15 bases lay between the germline ends. The CDR3 totals 14 residues. Germline CDR1 reads SGHTA; CDR2 reads FQGNSA. This chain's CDR3 is CASSLDAQRNKQFF. In DNA, the CDR3 is TGTGCCAGCAGCTTAGATGCCCAGCGAAATAAGCAGTTCTTC.

V gene TRBV5-1 combines with J gene TRBJ1-1; 7 nucleotides agree with TRBD1. Trimming at V came to 0 bases and at J to 1 base, leaving 6 bases not matched to a gene. The germline gives CDR1 SGHRS, CDR2 YFSETQ. The CDR3 covers 16 residues. Here the CDR3 reads CASSLAWDSKNTEAFF. CDR3 bases: TGCGCCAGCAGCTTGGCCTGGGACAGCAAGAACACTGAAGCTTTCTTT.

The chain carries TRBV4-1 and TRBJ2-7, with 8 bases identical to TRBD1. Germline loops: CDR1 MGHRA, CDR2 YSYEKL. The CDR3 extends over 16 amino acids. Unmatched junction bases numbered 10, after V lost 3 bases and J lost 3 bases. In nucleotides, the CDR3 is TGCGCCAGCAGCCAGCAAGGACAGGGCGCACTCTACGAGCAGTACTTC. It codes for CASSQQGQGALYEQYF.

This clone was seen more than once but under ten times. This chain connects TRBV27 to TRBJ2-3; 9 nucleotides align to TRBD2. The V and J ends lost 8 bases and 3 bases, in that order; junction bases with no gene match: 9. CDR3 length: 15 residues. Germline V gene lookup returns CDR1 MNHEY and CDR2 SMNVEV (reference sequence). CDR3 residues: CASARPTSGTDTQYF. The CDR3 nucleotides read TGTGCCAGCGCCCGACCAACTAGCGGGACAGATACGCAGTATTTT.

This clone has only a few counts. V usage is TRBV11-2 and J usage is TRBJ1-5; 9 bases match TRBD1. The germline V gene has CDR1 SGHAT and CDR2 FQNNGV. The ends lost 2 bases at V and 2 bases at J; junction bases unmatched: 10. CDR3 length equals 18 residues. CDR3 amino acids: CASSLSRTGGLGNQPQHF. CDR3 sequence (DNA): TGTGCCAGCAGCTTATCCAGAACAGGGGGCCTGGGCAATCAGCCCCAGCATTTT.

This clone has a count of ten or more. V is TRBV19 and J is TRBJ2-2; TRBD1 is a possible D gene (7 bases). The V gene lost 7 bases and the J gene lost 3 bases, with 15 bases spanning the gap. The CDR3 has 15 residues. The V gene's germline CDR1 is LNHDA and CDR2 SQIVND (reference sequence). This CDR3 reads CASKAGQLYTGELFF. In DNA, the CDR3 is TGTGCCAGTAAGGCGGGACAGCTCTACACCGGGGAGCTGTTTTTT.

At least ten counts were recorded for this clone. This chain links TRBV6-5 with TRBJ2-5; perhaps TRBD1 as D (5 bases). The CDR3 length is 14 residues. CDR1 MNHEY and CDR2 SVGAGI come from the germline V gene. Between the trimmed V and J ends, which lost 6 bases and 5 bases, there was a span of 16 bases. CDR3 in amino acids: CASRGQGIGETQYF. CDR3 in DNA: TGTGCCAGCAGGGGTCAGGGTATCGGGGAGACCCAGTACTTC.

This chain links TRBV12-5 with TRBJ2-7, with unresolved D. From germline, CDR1 is LGHNT and CDR2 FRNRAP. This CDR3 region has 13 residues. The V end was cut by 6 bases, the J end by 2 bases, with 11 bases between. DNA of the CDR3: TGTGCTAGTGGACAGACAAGGACCTACGAGCAGTACTTC. Encoded protein: CASGQTRTYEQYF.

By its share, this clone is medium-sized (0.01 to 0.1%). The CDR3 DNA sequence: TGTGCCAGCAGCGGAGGGTACCCTAATGAGCAGTTCTTC. It encodes CASSGGYPNEQFF. V is TRBV14 and J is TRBJ2-1, with D perhaps matching TRBD2 (6 bases). V was shortened by 5 bases and J by 7 bases, with 12 bases between the two germline ends. The germline V gene has CDR1 SGHDN and CDR2 FVKESK. This CDR3 is 13 amino acids long.

This clone was counted between two and nine times. The junction and the germline gene differ at one end; a read error may be behind it. The chain carries TRBV11-2 and TRBJ1-2; TRBD1 matches 11 bases. The CDR3 extends over 14 amino acids. Germline V gene sequence: CDR1 SGHAT, CDR2 FQNNGV. The CDR3 coding sequence is TGTGTCAGCAGCGAGGGACAGGGGGAAAGTGGCTACACCTTC. Amino acids: CVSSEGQGESGYTF. Supplemented by reference TRBV11-2 and TRBJ1-2, the full variable domain reads EAGVAQSPRYKIIEKRQSVAFWCNPISGHATLYWYQQILGQGPKLLIQFQNNGVVDDSQLPKDRFSAERLKGVDSTLKIQPAKLEDSAVYLCVSSEGQGESGYTFGSGTRLTVV.

This chain links TRBV27 with TRBJ2-7, with D maybe TRBD1 (5 bases). Germline CDR1 and CDR2: MNHEY and SMNVEV (reference sequence). Trimming shortened V by 6 bases and J by 6 bases, and 12 bases separated the two germline ends. The CDR3 spans 12 residues. DNA of the CDR3: TGTGCCAGCAGCCTATGGGGCGCCGAGCAGTACTTC. This sequence encodes CASSLWGAEQYF.